This T cell receptor (beta chain) was recorded in a study of T-cell reconstitution after alpha-beta-depleted transplantation in children. General study findings and limits: Several patients had high TCRbeta diversity at day 60; it came from surviving recipient T cells and thymic progenitors.

The V gene lost 11 bases and the J gene lost 6 bases, with 13 bases spanning the gap. The CDR3 spans 12 residues. The TCRbeta library was prepared with unique molecular identifiers. TCRdb reprocessed the PCR reads with MiXCR, giving one entry per CDR3 protein. The sample comprises about 200,000 distinct CDR3 sequences, about 15% of which are singletons, and 43% rests with the top ten. As regards this clonotype: Its antigen is currently unknown.

This sequence was found in a male patient aged 2-9 years who had a stem cell transplant for acute lymphoblastic leukemia, so the T cells may come from the graft donor. This specimen was PBMCs, mostly from graft donor cells, taken 360 days after TCRalphabeta/CD19-depleted stem cell transplant. The chain has TRBV12-3 or TRBV12-4 and TRBJ2-2; the D gene is possibly TRBD2 (5 bases). The CDR3 reads CASMRRAGELFF. CDR3 in DNA: TGTGCCTCCATGAGGCGGGCCGGGGAGCTGTTTTTT.